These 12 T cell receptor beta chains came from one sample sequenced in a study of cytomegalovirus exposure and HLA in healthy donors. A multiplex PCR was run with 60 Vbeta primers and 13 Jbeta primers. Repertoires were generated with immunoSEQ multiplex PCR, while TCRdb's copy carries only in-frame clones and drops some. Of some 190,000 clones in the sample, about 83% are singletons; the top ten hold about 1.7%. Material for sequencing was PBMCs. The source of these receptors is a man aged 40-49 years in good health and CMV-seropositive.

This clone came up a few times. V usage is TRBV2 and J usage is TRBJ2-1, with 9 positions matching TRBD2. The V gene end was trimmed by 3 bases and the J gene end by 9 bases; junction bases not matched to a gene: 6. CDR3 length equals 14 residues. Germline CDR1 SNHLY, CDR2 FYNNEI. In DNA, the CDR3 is TGTGCCAGCAGTGAGGCTAGCGGGATGGGTGAGCAGTTCTTC. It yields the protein CASSEASGMGEQFF. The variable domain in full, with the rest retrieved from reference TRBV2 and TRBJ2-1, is EPEVTQTPSHQVTQMGQEVILRCVPISNHLYFYWYRQILGQKVEFLVSFYNNEISEKSEIFDDQFSVERPDGSNFTLKIRSTKLEDSAMYFCASSEASGMGEQFFGPGTRLTVL.

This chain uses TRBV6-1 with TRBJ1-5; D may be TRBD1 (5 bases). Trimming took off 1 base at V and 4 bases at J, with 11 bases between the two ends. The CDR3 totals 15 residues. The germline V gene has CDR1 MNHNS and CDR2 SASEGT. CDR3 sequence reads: CASSEGRGGNQPQHF. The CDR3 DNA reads TGTGCCAGCAGTGAAGGTAGGGGAGGGAATCAGCCCCAGCATTTT.

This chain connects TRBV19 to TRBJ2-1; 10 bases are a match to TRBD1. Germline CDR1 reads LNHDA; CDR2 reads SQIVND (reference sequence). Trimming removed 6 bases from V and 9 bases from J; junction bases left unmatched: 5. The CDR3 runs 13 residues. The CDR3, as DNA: TGTGCCAGTAGGGGACAGGGGATGACTGAGCAGTTCTTC. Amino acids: CASRGQGMTEQFF.

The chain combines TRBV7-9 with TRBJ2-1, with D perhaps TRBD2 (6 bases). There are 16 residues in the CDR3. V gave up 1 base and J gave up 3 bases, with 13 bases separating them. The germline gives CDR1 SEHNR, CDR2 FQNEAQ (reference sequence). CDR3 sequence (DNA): TGTGCCAGCAGCTTAGTAGGCGGGACGGACTACAATGAGCAGTTCTTC. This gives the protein CASSLVGGTDYNEQFF.

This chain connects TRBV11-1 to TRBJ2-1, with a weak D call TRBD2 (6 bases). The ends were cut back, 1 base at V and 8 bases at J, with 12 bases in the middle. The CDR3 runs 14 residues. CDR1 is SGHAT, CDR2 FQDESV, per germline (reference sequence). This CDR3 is CASSLESGTYEQFF. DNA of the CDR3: TGTGCCAGCAGCTTAGAAAGTGGGACTTATGAGCAGTTCTTC.

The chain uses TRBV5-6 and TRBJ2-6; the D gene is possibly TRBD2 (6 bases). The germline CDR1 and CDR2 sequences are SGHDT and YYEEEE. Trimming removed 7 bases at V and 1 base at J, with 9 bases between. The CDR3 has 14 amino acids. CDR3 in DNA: TGTGCCAGCGGAGGGCTTTCTGGGGCCAACGTCCTGACTTTC. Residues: CASGGLSGANVLTF.

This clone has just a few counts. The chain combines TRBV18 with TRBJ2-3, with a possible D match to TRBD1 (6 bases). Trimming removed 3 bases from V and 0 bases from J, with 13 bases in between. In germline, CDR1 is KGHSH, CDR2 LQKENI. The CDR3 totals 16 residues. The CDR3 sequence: CASSPTDSPSTDTQYF. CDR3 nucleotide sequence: TGTGCCAGCTCACCTACGGACAGTCCTAGCACAGATACGCAGTATTTT. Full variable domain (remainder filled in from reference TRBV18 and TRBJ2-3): NAGVMQNPRHLVRRRGQEARLRCSPMKGHSHVYWYRQLPEEGLKFMVYLQKENIIDESGMPKERFSAEFPKEGPSILRIQQVVRGDSAAYFCASSPTDSPSTDTQYFGPGTRLTVL.

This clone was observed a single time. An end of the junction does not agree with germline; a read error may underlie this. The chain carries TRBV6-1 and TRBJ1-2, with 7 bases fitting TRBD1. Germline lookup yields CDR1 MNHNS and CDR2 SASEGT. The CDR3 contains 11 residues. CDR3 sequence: CASSEYRDSYF. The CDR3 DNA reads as TGTGCCAGCAGTGAATACAGGGACAGTTACTTC.

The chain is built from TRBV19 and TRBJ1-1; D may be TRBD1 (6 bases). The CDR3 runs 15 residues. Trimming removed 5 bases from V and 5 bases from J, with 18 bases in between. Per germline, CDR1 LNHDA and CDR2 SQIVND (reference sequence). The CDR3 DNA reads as TGTGCCAGTAGTCTCGAACCGGGGGGCGCGACTGAAGCTTTCTTT. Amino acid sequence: CASSLEPGGATEAFF.

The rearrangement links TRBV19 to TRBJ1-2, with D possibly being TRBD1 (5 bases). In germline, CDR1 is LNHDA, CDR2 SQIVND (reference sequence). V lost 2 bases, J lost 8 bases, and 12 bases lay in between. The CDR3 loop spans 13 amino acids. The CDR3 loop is CASSIRGSGGYTF. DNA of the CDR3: TGTGCCAGTAGTATAAGGGGATCTGGGGGCTACACCTTC.

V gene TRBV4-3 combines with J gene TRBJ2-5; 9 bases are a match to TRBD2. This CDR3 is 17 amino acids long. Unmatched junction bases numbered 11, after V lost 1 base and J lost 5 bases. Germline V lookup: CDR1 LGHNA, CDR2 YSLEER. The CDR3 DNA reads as TGCGCCAGCAGCCAAGGGGCTAGCGGGATTTGGGGGGAGACCCAGTACTTC. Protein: CASSQGASGIWGETQYF.

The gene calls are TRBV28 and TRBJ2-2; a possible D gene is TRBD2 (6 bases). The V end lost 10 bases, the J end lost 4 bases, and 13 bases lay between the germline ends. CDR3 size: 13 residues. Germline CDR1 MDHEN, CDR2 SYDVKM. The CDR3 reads CATRRGGTGELFF. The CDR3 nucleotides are TGTGCCACCCGGAGGGGAGGCACCGGGGAGCTGTTTTTT.